These 7 T cell receptor beta chains came from one sample sequenced in a study of beta chain features in type 1 diabetes. The whole isolated RNA underwent reverse transcription, so sequencing captured expressed TCRB transcripts. Assay: immunoSEQ multiplex PCR; the TCRdb copy retains only in-frame clones and omits some. The table lists tens of thousands of clones, about 61% of them singletons. The sequenced sample was Tregs from blood. All receptors derive from a woman aged 18-29 years in good health.

This clone was seen a handful of times. The CDR3 spells CASSPNRDWGQETQYF. CDR3 coding DNA: TGTGCCAGCTCACCAAACCGGGACTGGGGACAAGAGACCCAGTACTTC. The chain joins TRBV18 to TRBJ2-5; D may be TRBD2 (6 bases). The CDR3 extends over 16 amino acids. Germline CDR1 and CDR2: KGHSH and LQKENI. Between the trimmed V and J ends, which lost 2 bases and 2 bases, there was a span of 15 bases.

This clone was found a few times. The V call is TRBV5-1, the J call TRBJ2-5; the match to TRBD1 covers 8 bases. The germline V gene has CDR1 SGHRS and CDR2 YFSETQ. V lost 4 bases to trimming and J lost 9 bases; unmatched junction nucleotides: 11. The CDR3 totals 14 residues. CDR3 DNA: TGCGCCAGCAGCCGATCAGGGGGCCTCGGGGCCCAGTACTTC. It encodes CASSRSGGLGAQYF.

The chain joins TRBV7-2 to TRBJ1-6; no reliable D call. Germline loops: CDR1 SGHTA, CDR2 FQGNSA. The CDR3 spans 12 residues. Deletions cut 5 bases from V and 6 bases from J, with 5 bases between. CDR3 region: CASSASNSPLHF. The CDR3 DNA follows: TGTGCCAGCAGCGCTAGTAATTCACCCCTCCACTTT. The entire variable domain, with the rest obtained from reference TRBV7-2 and TRBJ1-6, is as follows: GAGVSQSPSNKVTEKGKDVELRCDPISGHTALYWYRQSLGQGLEFLIYFQGNSAPDKSGLPSDRFSAERTGGSVSTLTIQRTQQEDSAVYLCASSASNSPLHFGNGTRLTVT.

The genes are TRBV19 and TRBJ2-3; D is uncertain. This CDR3 spans 12 amino acids. Between the trimmed V and J ends, which lost 3 bases and 6 bases, there was a span of 7 bases. Germline V lookup: CDR1 LNHDA, CDR2 SQIVND (reference sequence). The chain's CDR3 is CASSIGLDTQYF. CDR3 sequence (DNA): TGTGCCAGTAGTATCGGGTTGGATACGCAGTATTTT.

This clone was found a few times. The chain uses TRBV10-3 and TRBJ2-7, with 9 bases fitting TRBD2. The V gene's germline CDR1 is ENHRY and CDR2 SYGVKD. V shed 7 bases, J shed 3 bases, and the junction held 4 bases outside the gene matches. CDR3 length: 13 residues. The chain's CDR3 is CAIMWREGYEQYF. The CDR3 bases are TGTGCCATCATGTGGCGGGAGGGCTACGAGCAGTACTTC.

CDR3 amino acids: CSVRGGTAKGFYGYTF. The CDR3 DNA sequence: TGCAGCGTCCGGGGGGGGACTGCTAAGGGATTCTATGGCTACACCTTC. The chain uses TRBV29-1 and TRBJ1-2, with a weak D call TRBD1 (5 bases). Trimming removed 6 bases from V and 4 bases from J, with 24 bases in between. Germline loops: CDR1 SQVTM, CDR2 ANQGSEA. The CDR3 runs to 16 residues.

The gene calls are TRBV9 and TRBJ2-1, with 9 bases that match TRBD1. There are 15 residues in the CDR3. Losses at the gene ends were 4 bases for V and 4 bases for J; bases not matched to a gene: 6. Per germline, CDR1 SGDLS and CDR2 YYNGEE. The CDR3 DNA follows: TGTGCCAGCAGCACCCGGGACAGGGTGTACAATGAGCAGTTCTTC. It specifies CASSTRDRVYNEQFF.